One TCR beta chain is described in this entry. In germline, CDR1 is SQVTM, CDR2 ANQGSEA. This CDR3 contains 13 residues. Trimming took 7 bases from V and 8 from J, leaving 20 bases between them. This sample was taken from a study of siplizumab effects on memory and regulatory T cells. The repertoire was sequenced with immunoSEQ multiplex PCR; TCRdb's copy has only in-frame clones and lacks some. The sample shows roughly 100,000 clones, over 90% of them seen only once. The chain carries TRBV29-1 and TRBJ1-2; D is uncertain. The origin of this receptor is a human donor in good health. The sequencing input was Tregs sorted from blood. CDR3 residues: CSGTYFDKEGYTF. As DNA, the CDR3 is TGCAGCGGTACGTACTTTGACAAAGAGGGCTACACCTTC.